These 22 T cell receptor beta chains were sequenced from one sample in a study of T cells in Graves' hyperthyroidism and ophthalmopathy. Amplification of TCR beta CDR3 regions was performed using RNA transcripts as template. Initially, a first-round RT-PCR of the TCR CDR3 employed the HTBI primer set. TCRdb reprocessed the multiplex PCR reads via MiXCR and lists one record per CDR3 protein. Among roughly 500,000 distinct CDR3 sequences listed, 35% to 50% were seen once. The sequencing sample was made of peripheral blood or thyroid tissue (not recorded which). The receptors stem from an adult woman with Graves' disease, either hyperthyroidism or ophthalmopathy (not recorded which).

This clonotype was observed many times. The chain links TRBV6-5 to TRBJ1-6, with TRBD1 identical over 8 bases. Germline-derived CDR1 and CDR2 are MNHEY and SVGAGI. J was trimmed by 8 bases and V by 6 bases; bases with no gene match: 9. The CDR3 is 15 amino acids. DNA of the CDR3: TGTGCCAGCAGCCTGACAGGGGCCGGGGATTCACCCCTCCACTTT. This encodes CASSLTGAGDSPLHF.

To note about this clonotype: A much larger clone differs by one base, so this may be a read error. The chain uses TRBV7-9 and TRBJ2-7, with no clear D. V was trimmed by 3 bases and J by 0 bases, leaving 12 bases between them. CDR1 and CDR2 from the germline V gene are SEHNR and FQNEAQ (reference sequence). This CDR3 is built from 15 residues. CDR3 residues: CASSFDVIGSYEQYF. As DNA, the CDR3 is TGTGCCAGCAGCTTCGACGTCATCGGCTCCTACGAGCAGTACTTC.

A single count supports this clonotype. This chain links TRBV7-9 with TRBJ1-1; no definite D call. V was clipped by 6 bases and J by 8 bases, with 10 bases between them. CDR3 length: 11 amino acids. Germline V lookup: CDR1 SEHNR, CDR2 FQNEAQ (reference sequence). CDR3 DNA: TGTGCCAGCAGTACATCCAGGGAAGCTTTCTTT. It specifies CASSTSREAFF.

The chain employs TRBV10-1 and TRBJ2-7, with 12 bases aligning to TRBD1. This CDR3 comprises 16 residues. J was trimmed by 7 bases and V by 2 bases; bases with no gene match: 9. Germline CDR1 reads WNHNN; CDR2 reads SYGVQD (reference sequence). CDR3 in amino acids: CASSEGPGTGGYEQYF. The CDR3 bases are TGCGCCAGCAGTGAGGGGCCCGGGACAGGGGGCTATGAGCAGTACTTC.

As for this clonotype: A read error may produce the germline difference seen at one junction end. This sequence joins TRBV10-3 and TRBJ1-1; 11 nucleotides line up with TRBD1. The CDR3 totals 14 residues. Germline lookup yields CDR1 ENHRY and CDR2 SYGVKD. The CDR3 loop is CATSGTGGRTEASF. The DNA of the CDR3 is TGTGCCACCTCCGGGACAGGGGGTAGGACTGAAGCTTCCTTT.

This clonotype occurred a few times. V is TRBV27 and J is TRBJ2-7; 9 bases match TRBD2. Losses at the gene ends were 5 bases for V and 0 bases for J; bases not matched to a gene: 5. Germline values: CDR1 MNHEY, CDR2 SMNVEV (reference sequence). The CDR3 length is 15 residues. The CDR3 DNA sequence: TGTGCCAGCAGTCTAACGGGACTAGCCTCCTACGAGCAGTACTTC. Its translation is CASSLTGLASYEQYF.

The chain combines TRBV15 with TRBJ2-7, with TRBD1 as a possible D gene (6 bases). Germline CDR1 is LNHNV and CDR2 is YYDKDF (reference sequence). The CDR3 length is 16 residues. V lost 3 bases and J lost 5, with 20 bases in between. CDR3 sequence: CATSSPRGTLRDEQYF. As DNA, the CDR3 is TGTGCCACCAGCAGTCCAAGGGGGACGTTGAGGGACGAGCAGTACTTC.

This clonotype was seen many times. Germline and junction disagree at one end, which may indicate a read error. V usage is TRBV2 and J usage is TRBJ1-6; no firm D call. The CDR3 runs to 16 residues. The germline gives CDR1 SNHLY, CDR2 FYNNEI. CDR3 nucleotides: TGTACCAGCAGACCTCGAGGTCTGGAGCTTAATTCACCCCTCCACTTT. Translating gives CTSRPRGLELNSPLHF.

This chain connects TRBV30 to TRBJ2-5, with D tentatively TRBD1 (6 bases). This CDR3 contains 13 residues. Trimming took 2 bases from V and 3 from J, leaving 10 bases between them. Germline V gives CDR1 GTSNPN, CDR2 SVGIG (reference sequence). CDR3: CAWSPGVKETQYF. DNA for the CDR3: TGTGCCTGGAGTCCAGGGGTGAAAGAGACCCAGTACTTC.

V is TRBV7-9 and J is TRBJ1-1; 8 nucleotides agree with TRBD1. V lost 4 bases to trimming and J lost 3 bases; unmatched junction nucleotides: 16. CDR3 length: 18 amino acids. From germline, CDR1 is SEHNR and CDR2 FQNEAQ (reference sequence). This CDR3 is CASSSRTGDDRGYTEAFF. The CDR3 nucleotides are TGTGCCAGCAGCTCTAGAACGGGGGACGACAGGGGATACACTGAAGCTTTCTTT.

This sequence joins TRBV2 and TRBJ2-2; tentative D call: TRBD2 (6 bases). The CDR3 is 14 amino acids. Trimming removed 4 bases from V and 8 bases from J, with 14 bases in between. The V gene's germline CDR1 is SNHLY and CDR2 FYNNEI. This CDR3 is CASSVRGSQGELFF. The CDR3 bases are TGTGCCAGCAGTGTCCGGGGGAGTCAGGGGGAGCTGTTTTTT.

This clonotype was seen repeatedly, ten times or more. The chain is built from TRBV12-3 or TRBV12-4 and TRBJ1-2; a possible D gene is TRBD1 (5 bases). There are 12 residues in the CDR3. V lost 10 bases, J lost 8 bases, and 17 bases lay in between. Written as DNA, the CDR3 is TGTGCCACCGACACAGGTGCCGGGGGCTACACCTTC. Amino acid sequence: CATDTGAGGYTF.

This clonotype has a handful of counts. The V and J genes are TRBV19 and TRBJ1-5; 9 nucleotides line up with TRBD1. J lost 6 bases, V lost 7 bases, and 4 bases had no gene match. This CDR3 spans 13 amino acids. Germline V gene sequence: CDR1 LNHDA, CDR2 SQIVND (reference sequence). The chain's CDR3 is CASKDRGIQPQHF. In DNA, the CDR3 is TGTGCCAGTAAGGACAGGGGAATTCAGCCCCAGCATTTT.

This chain links TRBV25-1 with TRBJ2-5; 7 bases match TRBD1. Losses at the gene ends were 8 bases for V and 4 bases for J; bases not matched to a gene: 13. Germline V gene lookup returns CDR1 MGHDK and CDR2 SYGVNS. CDR3 length: 15 residues. The CDR3 DNA reads TGTGCCAGCGTTGAACGAAGAGACAGGGCAGAGACCCAGTACTTC. It specifies CASVERRDRAETQYF.

The V and J genes are TRBV18 and TRBJ1-1; 7 positions agree with TRBD1. The germline gives CDR1 KGHSH, CDR2 LQKENI. The CDR3 is 14 amino acids. V dropped 6 bases and J dropped 10; count of bases not matched to a gene: 14. CDR3 sequence (DNA): TGTGCCAGCTCTACCGGGAGATTACAGGGGAGAGCTTTCTTT. Protein: CASSTGRLQGRAFF.

In this sample, this clonotype turned up once. One end of the junction is discordant with germline, which a read error may explain. This sequence joins TRBV10-3 and TRBJ2-3; 14 bases map to TRBD2. Looked up from germline, CDR1 is ENHRY and CDR2 is SYGVKD. The CDR3 has 16 amino acids. This chain's CDR3 is CASSYSTSGRVRTQYF. The DNA for the CDR3 is TGTGCCAGCAGTTACTCGACTAGCGGGAGGGTGAGGACGCAGTATTTT.

V is TRBV19 and J is TRBJ1-5; no firm D call. V was shortened by 6 bases and J by 12 bases, with 3 bases between the two germline ends. Germline V gene lookup returns CDR1 LNHDA and CDR2 SQIVND (reference sequence). CDR3 length: 8 amino acids. The CDR3 region has the DNA TGTGCCAGTAGCGACCAGCATTTT. Amino acids: CASSDQHF. The complete variable domain, with remaining parts taken from reference TRBV19 and TRBJ1-5, reads DGGITQSPKYLFRKEGQNVTLSCEQNLNHDAMYWYRQDPGQGLRLIYYSQIVNDFQKGDIAEGYSVSREKKESFPLTVTSAQKNPTAFYLCASSDQHFGDGTRLSIL.

The rearrangement joins TRBV10-3 to TRBJ1-1; D is perhaps TRBD1 (6 bases). CDR1 is ENHRY and CDR2 is SYGVKD in the germline V gene. V was cut by 2 bases and J by 4 bases, with 17 bases left in between. This CDR3 has 16 residues. This CDR3 is CAISEREVRGATEAFF. The CDR3 DNA reads TGTGCCATCAGTGAGAGAGAGGTCAGGGGAGCCACTGAAGCTTTCTTT.

Notes on this clonotype: Possible read error: a much larger clone is one base away. This chain connects TRBV10-3 to TRBJ1-5, with 9 nucleotides matching TRBD1. The CDR3 loop spans 13 amino acids. Germline V gene sequence: CDR1 ENHRY, CDR2 SYGVKD. With V trimmed by 6 bases and J by 6 bases, 3 bases remained unmatched. CDR3 DNA: TGTGCCATCAGCACAGGGGGCAGTCAGCCCCAGCATTTT. Translated: CAISTGGSQPQHF.

The CDR3 DNA reads as TGTGCCAGCAGTGTTGGGATTTTCCTTTCCTACGAGCAGTACTTC. It yields the protein CASSVGIFLSYEQYF. The chain combines TRBV2 with TRBJ2-7; no firm D call. The length of the CDR3 is 15 residues. The V end was cut by 4 bases, the J end by 1 base, with 14 bases between. The germline gives CDR1 SNHLY, CDR2 FYNNEI.

The chain carries TRBV29-1 and TRBJ1-4; 10 bases agree with TRBD1. Trimming cost V 0 bases and J 8 bases; bases outside gene matches: 9. The CDR3 is 16 amino acids. Looked up from germline, CDR1 is SQVTM and CDR2 is ANQGSEA. The CDR3 loop reads CSVEEGPGTGAEKLFF. In DNA, the CDR3 is TGCAGCGTTGAAGAAGGTCCCGGGACAGGGGCGGAAAAACTGTTTTTT.

The V call is TRBV19, the J call TRBJ2-7, with D tentatively TRBD2 (5 bases). CDR1 is LNHDA, CDR2 SQIVND, per germline (reference sequence). The CDR3 contains 13 residues. Trimming left V 9 bases short and J 4 bases short, with 16 bases between. CDR3 protein: CASKQSTGYEQYF. The CDR3 region has the DNA TGTGCCAGCAAACAAAGTACGGGGTACGAGCAGTACTTC. The entire variable domain, with the rest obtained from reference TRBV19 and TRBJ2-7, is as follows: DGGITQSPKYLFRKEGQNVTLSCEQNLNHDAMYWYRQDPGQGLRLIYYSQIVNDFQKGDIAEGYSVSREKKESFPLTVTSAQKNPTAFYLCASKQSTGYEQYFGPGTRLTVT.